These T cell receptor beta chains were read from a single sample in a study of identical twins. A single record per CDR3 protein comes from TCRdb applying MiXCR to the 5' RACE reads. This sample yields around 240,000 distinct CDR3 sequences, of which about 7.3% are seen a single time; 3.5% to 4% belongs to the top ten. The same sample was also used in a study of yellow fever vaccine responses in identical twins.

The specimen sequenced was memory (CD45RO+) T cells sorted from blood. Receptors originate from a woman between 18 and 30 years old in good health. The CDR3 runs from the conserved cysteine through the conserved F or W. Fields, in order: J gene, V gene, D gene, clone size, CDR3 protein, CDR3 DNA. D genes are given only for firm matches. Clone size is not always given. Where it is, it says once, few, many or a class for expanded clones.

TRBJ2-3 TRBV6-1 NA few CASSDYTDTQYF TGTGCCAGCAGTGACTACACAGATACGCAGTATTTT
TRBJ2-5 TRBV20-1 NA NA CSARAWGGAQETQYF TGCAGTGCTAGGGCCTGGGGAGGAGCCCAAGAGACCCAGTACTTC
TRBJ2-1 TRBV6-4 TRBD2 NA CASRLAGGRGEQFF TGTGCCAGCAGACTAGCGGGAGGTCGCGGTGAGCAGTTCTTC
TRBJ2-3 TRBV27 TRBD2 many CASSLLAGVSGTDTQYF TGTGCCAGCAGTTTACTAGCGGGAGTTTCGGGCACAGATACGCAGTATTTT
TRBJ2-1 TRBV5-6 TRBD2 few CASSLSGRAPYNEQFF TGTGCCAGCAGCTTAAGCGGGAGGGCTCCCTACAATGAGCAGTTCTTC
TRBJ1-2 TRBV2 NA many CASSPGDYGYTF TGTGCCAGCAGTCCTGGGGACTATGGCTACACCTTC
TRBJ2-1 TRBV12-3/TRBV12-4 TRBD2 few CASSSDTSGRADSYNEQFF TGTGCCAGCAGTTCCGATACTAGCGGGAGGGCCGATTCCTACAATGAGCAGTTCTTC
TRBJ1-5 TRBV6-5 NA NA CASSYSGRGQPQHF TGTGCCAGCAGTTACTCGGGGAGAGGTCAGCCCCAGCATTTT
TRBJ2-2 TRBV6-1 NA NA CASSPATRFTGELFF TGTGCCAGCAGCCCCGCGACTCGATTCACCGGGGAGCTGTTTTTT
TRBJ2-5 TRBV14 NA NA CASSPRQVEETQYF TGTGCCAGCAGCCCCAGACAGGTAGAAGAGACCCAGTACTTC
TRBJ2-4 TRBV7-3 TRBD2 many CASSLISREPLQLQYF TGTGCCAGCAGCTTAATTTCGCGGGAGCCCCTTCAACTTCAGTACTTC
TRBJ2-3 TRBV18 NA few CASSTRGSTDTQYF TGTGCCAGCTCAACGCGGGGTAGCACAGATACGCAGTATTTT
TRBJ2-1 TRBV5-1 NA NA CASSLAGAALYNEQFF TGCGCCAGCAGTTTGGCCGGGGCGGCCCTTTACAATGAGCAGTTCTTC
TRBJ2-5 TRBV5-1 TRBD2 few CASSTAPSGGGEETQYF TGCGCCAGCAGCACCGCGCCTTCGGGGGGGGGCGAAGAGACCCAGTACTTC